Each of the 20 T cell receptor beta chains below was sequenced from the same sample in a study of PD-L1 blockade in urothelial cancer (dated 2017 in TCRdb). Library prep was done by the immunoSEQ multiplex PCR assay. Drawn from immuneACCESS, this table holds only the in-frame rearrangements with V and J called that TCRdb kept. Clones are partly lost; checked studies trace under half to an unresolved V gene and leave the rest unexplained. Here the sample has about 82,000 clones; roughly 90% occur a single time. The top ten constitute 5% to 6% of the sample. The material sequenced was PBMCs, taken around atezolizumab (anti-PD-L1) treatment. All receptors come from a woman between 70 and 85 years old with urothelial cancer.

The chain employs TRBV6-5 and TRBJ2-2, with 8 bases fitting TRBD2. In germline, CDR1 is MNHEY, CDR2 SVGAGI. V lost 0 bases and J lost 6; bases outside the gene matches: 6. The CDR3 extends over 16 amino acids. In DNA, the CDR3 is TGTGCCAGCAGTTACTCGAGTGCGGGGGGAGCCGGGGAGCTGTTTTTT. Its protein is CASSYSSAGGAGELFF.

The chain links TRBV7-2 to TRBJ2-5; 10 bases match TRBD2. V lost 5 bases and J lost 7; bases outside the gene matches: 13. The V gene's germline CDR1 is SGHTA and CDR2 FQGNSA. The CDR3 runs 16 residues. The CDR3 protein is CASSTPQQAGGGTQYF. The CDR3 DNA is TGTGCCAGCAGCACACCTCAGCAAGCGGGAGGGGGGACCCAGTACTTC.

The chain carries TRBV5-4 and TRBJ2-1; D is undetermined. Trimming removed 2 bases from V and 7 bases from J, with 7 bases in between. CDR1 is SGHNT, CDR2 YYREEE, per germline (reference sequence). This CDR3 is 12 amino acids long. The CDR3 DNA follows: TGTGCCAGCAGCTTTCACCAGAATGAGCAGTTCTTC. This encodes CASSFHQNEQFF.

This chain joins TRBV7-2 and TRBJ2-7, with TRBD2 matching 9 bases. Trimming removed 5 bases from V and 0 bases from J; junction bases left unmatched: 14. CDR3 size: 18 residues. Germline values: CDR1 SGHTA, CDR2 FQGNSA. The CDR3 spells CASSPPRRLAETSYEQYF. In DNA form, the CDR3 reads TGTGCCAGCAGCCCGCCCCGCCGACTAGCGGAAACCTCCTACGAGCAGTACTTC.

Written as DNA, the CDR3 is TGCGCCAGCAGTGACCCCGGGACCTCGGTGGAGGGGCAGTACTTC. This sequence encodes CASSDPGTSVEGQYF. The V and J genes are TRBV10-1 and TRBJ2-7; D perhaps matches TRBD2 (6 bases). Germline V gene sequence: CDR1 WNHNN, CDR2 SYGVQD (reference sequence). V gave up 3 bases and J gave up 9 bases, with 21 bases separating them. The CDR3 is 15 residues long.

This clone was detected only once. The rearrangement links TRBV18 to TRBJ2-1, with TRBD1 identical over 7 bases. CDR1 and CDR2 (germline): KGHSH, LQKENI. The CDR3 has 15 amino acids. Trimming cost V 2 bases and J 4 bases; bases outside gene matches: 5. The CDR3 spells CASSPLGGEYNEQFF. The CDR3, as DNA: TGTGCCAGCTCACCATTAGGGGGCGAGTACAATGAGCAGTTCTTC.

This chain connects TRBV27 to TRBJ2-3; the D gene is possibly TRBD1 (5 bases). V lost 2 bases and J 3 bases, leaving 12 bases between the germline ends. Germline values: CDR1 MNHEY, CDR2 SMNVEV (reference sequence). CDR3 length equals 15 residues. The CDR3, as DNA: TGTGCCAGCAGTTTAAGGGGCCTGGTAACAGATACGCAGTATTTT. Protein sequence: CASSLRGLVTDTQYF.

V gene TRBV7-2 combines with J gene TRBJ1-2; 7 bases map to TRBD1. This CDR3 is built from 16 residues. The trim removed 4 bases at V and 3 bases at J, leaving 11 bases unmatched. Germline CDR1 reads SGHTA; CDR2 reads FQGNSA. CDR3 protein: CASSSRDSETYYGYTF. The CDR3 coding sequence is TGTGCCAGCAGCTCCAGGGACAGCGAAACTTACTATGGCTACACCTTC.

This clone came up once. This chain uses TRBV5-1 with TRBJ1-1; D unresolved. This CDR3 is built from 14 residues. CDR1 SGHRS and CDR2 YFSETQ come from the germline V gene. The V end was cut by 3 bases, the J end by 10 bases, with 19 bases between. CDR3 sequence (DNA): TGCGCCAGCAGCTCCCTTACGTCCCGAGTTGGAGCTTTCTTT. This gives the protein CASSSLTSRVGAFF.

The gene calls are TRBV5-6 and TRBJ1-2; 9 nucleotides line up with TRBD1. The trim removed 4 bases at V and 8 bases at J, leaving 3 bases unmatched. The germline gives CDR1 SGHDT, CDR2 YYEEEE. The CDR3 is made up of 12 amino acids. For the CDR3, the DNA is TGTGCCAGCAGCCTGGGACAGGGAGGCTACACCTTC. As protein: CASSLGQGGYTF.

This rearrangement joins TRBV5-4 to TRBJ2-2; D remains ambiguous. Trimming pared 0 bases from V and 2 bases from J, leaving 8 bases between. Germline assignment: CDR1 SGHNT and CDR2 YYREEE (reference sequence). The length of the CDR3 is 15 residues. CDR3 sequence reads: CASSLGQFNTGELFF. CDR3 nucleotides: TGTGCCAGCAGCTTGGGCCAGTTTAACACCGGGGAGCTGTTTTTT.

The chain carries TRBV27 and TRBJ2-7; TRBD1 aligns across 7 bases. The CDR3 is made up of 13 amino acids. Germline V CDR1 and CDR2: MNHEY, SMNVEV (reference sequence). Germline trimming cut 7 bases from V and 4 bases from J; bases unmatched to any gene: 7. CDR3 region: CASKRQGPYEQYF. The CDR3 coding sequence is TGTGCCAGCAAGAGACAGGGCCCTTACGAGCAGTACTTC.

V is TRBV10-3 and J is TRBJ2-3; 12 positions agree with TRBD1. The CDR3 sequence is 16 residues long. Germline CDR1 ENHRY, CDR2 SYGVKD. V was pared by 5 bases and J by 6 bases, with 9 bases of the junction left unmatched. Written as DNA, the CDR3 is TGTGCCATCAGTTTCCCCCGGGACAGGGGGCCTGATACGCAGTATTTT. Amino acids: CAISFPRDRGPDTQYF.

J is TRBJ2-5 and V is TRBV28, with D perhaps TRBD1 (6 bases). The CDR3 extends over 17 amino acids. Germline V gene sequence: CDR1 MDHEN, CDR2 SYDVKM. The V end was cut by 2 bases, the J end by 4 bases, with 20 bases between. The CDR3 spells CASSLVDATGRTETQYF. CDR3 in DNA: TGTGCCAGCAGTTTAGTGGATGCAACAGGGAGAACAGAGACCCAGTACTTC.

The chain joins TRBV7-6 to TRBJ2-1; D is unresolved. V gave up 1 base and J gave up 0 bases, with 10 bases separating them. CDR3 size: 16 residues. Germline loops: CDR1 SGHVS, CDR2 FNYEAQ. DNA for the CDR3: TGTGCCAGCAGCTTAGGAGTCTTGAGCTCCTACAATGAGCAGTTCTTC. This codes for CASSLGVLSSYNEQFF.

The chain has TRBV6-5 and TRBJ2-1; 15 nucleotides agree with TRBD2. Germline lookup yields CDR1 MNHEY and CDR2 SVGAGI. The CDR3 has 15 amino acids. The V gene end was trimmed by 8 bases and the J gene end by 4 bases; junction bases not matched to a gene: 3. CDR3 sequence: CASGLAGGPYNEQFF. The CDR3 nucleotides are TGTGCCAGCGGACTAGCGGGGGGGCCGTACAATGAGCAGTTCTTC.

The chain links TRBV4-1 to TRBJ1-5; 9 bases map to TRBD1. The germline CDR1 and CDR2 sequences are MGHRA and YSYEKL. The CDR3 extends over 13 amino acids. The trim removed 7 bases at V and 7 bases at J, leaving 5 bases unmatched. CDR3 coding DNA: TGCGCCAGCACCGAGACAGGGGGGCAGCCCCAGCATTTT. It yields the protein CASTETGGQPQHF.

The chain joins TRBV4-1 to TRBJ1-5; D gene unclear. Germline CDR1 reads MGHRA; CDR2 reads YSYEKL. With 0 bases removed from V and 5 bases from J, the gap between germline ends came to 11 bases. The CDR3 runs to 15 residues. CDR3 bases: TGCGCCAGCAGCCAAGATTGGTCACTCCATCAGCCCCAGCATTTT. It translates to CASSQDWSLHQPQHF.

Remarks on this clone: Different DNA sequences within this sample yield the same CDR3. The chain links TRBV5-1 to TRBJ2-3; 7 bases are a match to TRBD1. V trimming: 4 bases; J trimming: 1 base; junction bases outside the gene matches: 3. Germline loops: CDR1 SGHRS, CDR2 YFSETQ. CDR3 length: 14 amino acids. CDR3 sequence: CASSPGQGTDTQYF. DNA of the CDR3: TGCGCCAGCAGCCCCGGACAGGGCACAGATACGCAGTATTTT.

This clone was seen only once. The chain combines TRBV19 with TRBJ1-3; TRBD1 might be the D (5 bases). V was pared by 3 bases and J by 2 bases, with 11 bases between. Germline CDR1 LNHDA, CDR2 SQIVND (reference sequence). The CDR3 spans 15 residues. DNA for the CDR3: TGTGCCAGTAGTATCGCGGCAGGGACTGGAAACACCATATATTTT. Translated: CASSIAAGTGNTIYF. The full variable domain, completed using reference TRBV19 and TRBJ1-3, is DGGITQSPKYLFRKEGQNVTLSCEQNLNHDAMYWYRQDPGQGLRLIYYSQIVNDFQKGDIAEGYSVSREKKESFPLTVTSAQKNPTAFYLCASSIAAGTGNTIYFGEGSWLTVV.